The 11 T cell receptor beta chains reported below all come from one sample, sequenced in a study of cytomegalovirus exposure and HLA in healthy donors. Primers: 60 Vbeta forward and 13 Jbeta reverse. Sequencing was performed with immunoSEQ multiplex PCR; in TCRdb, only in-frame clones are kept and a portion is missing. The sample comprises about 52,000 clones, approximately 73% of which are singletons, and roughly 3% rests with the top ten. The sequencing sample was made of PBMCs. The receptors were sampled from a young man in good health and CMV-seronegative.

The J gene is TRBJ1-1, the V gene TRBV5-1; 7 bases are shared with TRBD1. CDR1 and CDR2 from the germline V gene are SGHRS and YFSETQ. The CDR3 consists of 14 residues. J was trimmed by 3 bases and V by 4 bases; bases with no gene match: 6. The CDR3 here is CASSRDTGDTEAFF. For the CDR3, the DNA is TGCGCCAGCAGCAGAGACACAGGGGACACTGAAGCTTTCTTT.

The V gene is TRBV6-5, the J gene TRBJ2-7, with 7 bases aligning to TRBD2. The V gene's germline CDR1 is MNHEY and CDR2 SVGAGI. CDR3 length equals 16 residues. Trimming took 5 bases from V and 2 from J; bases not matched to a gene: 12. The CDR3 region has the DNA TGTGCCAGCAGTCACTGGGCGGAGCGGGATCCCTACGAGCAGTACTTC. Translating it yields CASSHWAERDPYEQYF.

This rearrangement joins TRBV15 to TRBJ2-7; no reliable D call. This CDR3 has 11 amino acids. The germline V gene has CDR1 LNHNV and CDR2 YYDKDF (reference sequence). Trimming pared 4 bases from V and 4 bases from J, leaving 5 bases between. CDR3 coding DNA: TGTGCCACCAGCACCGGTTACGAGCAGTACTTC. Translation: CATSTGYEQYF. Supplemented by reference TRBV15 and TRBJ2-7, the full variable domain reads DAMVIQNPRYQVTQFGKPVTLSCSQTLNHNVMYWYQQKSSQAPKLLFHYYDKDFNNEADTPDNFQSRRPNTSFCFLDIRSPGLGDTAMYLCATSTGYEQYFGPGTRLTVT.

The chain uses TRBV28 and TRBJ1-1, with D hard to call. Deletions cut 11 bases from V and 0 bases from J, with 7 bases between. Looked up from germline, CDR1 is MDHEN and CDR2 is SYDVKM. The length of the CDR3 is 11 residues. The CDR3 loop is CAAYLNTEAFF. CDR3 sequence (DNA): TGTGCCGCATACTTGAACACTGAAGCTTTCTTT. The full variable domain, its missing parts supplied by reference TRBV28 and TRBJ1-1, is DVKVTQSSRYLVKRTGEKVFLECVQDMDHENMFWYRQDPGLGLRLIYFSYDVKMKEKGDIPEGYSVSREKKERFSLILESASTNQTSMYLCAAYLNTEAFFGQGTRLTVV.

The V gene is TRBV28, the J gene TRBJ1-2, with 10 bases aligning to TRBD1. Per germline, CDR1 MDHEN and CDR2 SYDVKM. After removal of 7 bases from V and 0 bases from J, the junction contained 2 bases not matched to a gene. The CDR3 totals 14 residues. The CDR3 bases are TGTGCCAGCAAGGGGACAGGGGCTAACTATGGCTACACCTTC. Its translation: CASKGTGANYGYTF.

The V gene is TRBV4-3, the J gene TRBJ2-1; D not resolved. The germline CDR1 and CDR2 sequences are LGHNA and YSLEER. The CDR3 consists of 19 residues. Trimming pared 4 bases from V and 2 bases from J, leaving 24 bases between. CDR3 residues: CASSPSHTSGPSPYNEQFF. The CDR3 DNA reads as TGCGCCAGCAGCCCGAGTCATACGTCAGGCCCAAGTCCCTACAATGAGCAGTTCTTC.

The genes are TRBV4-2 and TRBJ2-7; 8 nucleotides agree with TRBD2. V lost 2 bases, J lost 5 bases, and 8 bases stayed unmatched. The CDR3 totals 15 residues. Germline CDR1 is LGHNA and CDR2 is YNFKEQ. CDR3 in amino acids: CASSQFSGTSDEQYF. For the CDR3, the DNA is TGTGCCAGCAGCCAATTCTCCGGGACTAGTGACGAGCAGTACTTC.

The CDR3 here is CAWSVNRLQETQYF. CDR3 DNA: TGTGCCTGGAGTGTAAACAGGCTCCAAGAGACCCAGTACTTC. This chain uses TRBV30 with TRBJ2-5; the D gene is possibly TRBD1 (5 bases). This CDR3 region has 14 residues. In germline, CDR1 is GTSNPN, CDR2 SVGIG (reference sequence). V was pared by 0 bases and J by 1 base, with 9 bases between.

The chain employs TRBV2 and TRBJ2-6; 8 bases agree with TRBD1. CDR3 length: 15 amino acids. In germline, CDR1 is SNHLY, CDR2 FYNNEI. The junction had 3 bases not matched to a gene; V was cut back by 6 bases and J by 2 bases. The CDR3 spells CASSSTGAGANVLTF. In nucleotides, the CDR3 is TGTGCCAGCAGCTCGACAGGGGCTGGGGCCAACGTCCTGACTTTC.

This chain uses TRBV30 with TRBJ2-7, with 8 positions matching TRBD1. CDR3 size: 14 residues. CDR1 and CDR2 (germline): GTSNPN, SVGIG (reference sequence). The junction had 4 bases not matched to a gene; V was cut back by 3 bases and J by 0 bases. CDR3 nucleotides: TGTGCCTGGAGCGGGGACAGGAACTCCTACGAGCAGTACTTC. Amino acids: CAWSGDRNSYEQYF.

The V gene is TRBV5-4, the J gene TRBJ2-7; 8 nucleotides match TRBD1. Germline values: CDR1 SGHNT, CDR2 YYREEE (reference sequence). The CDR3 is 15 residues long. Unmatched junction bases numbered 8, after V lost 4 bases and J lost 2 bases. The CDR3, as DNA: TGTGCCAGCAGCCGCCCCGACAGGGGCACCTACGAGCAGTACTTC. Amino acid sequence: CASSRPDRGTYEQYF. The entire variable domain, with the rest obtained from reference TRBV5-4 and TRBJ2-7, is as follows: ETGVTQSPTHLIKTRGQQVTLRCSSQSGHNTVSWYQQALGQGPQFIFQYYREEENGRGNFPPRFSGLQFPNYSSELNVNALELDDSALYLCASSRPDRGTYEQYFGPGTRLTVT.